The TCR beta chain described here comes from a study of blood T cells in healthy people across ages. CDR1 is SGHDN, CDR2 FVKESK, per germline. The CDR3 covers 13 residues. V was trimmed by 3 bases and J by 7 bases, leaving 7 bases between them. Sample-barcoded 5' priming and a J-beta primer mix drove a second PCR of roughly 6 to 12 cycles. TCRdb passed the 5' RACE reads through MiXCR, listing each CDR3 protein once. Of hundreds of thousands of distinct CDR3 sequences listed, around half were seen once; the top ten hold about two fifths. The clonotype comes from a man older than 75 in good health. The specimen was blood. The chain couples TRBV14 to TRBJ1-6; D is unresolved. The CDR3 protein is CASSQNPNSPLHF. The CDR3 coding sequence is TGTGCCAGCAGCCAGAACCCGAATTCACCCCTCCACTTT.